The present T cell receptor beta chain was sequenced within a study of identical twins. This clonotype was counted many times. TCRdb reanalysed the 5' RACE reads using MiXCR and keeps one entry per CDR3 protein. Found here are around 100,000 distinct CDR3 sequences, less than 6.5% of them singletons; the top ten hold roughly 12%. CDR3 length: 13 residues. Germline V gives CDR1 SGHKS, CDR2 YYEKEE (reference sequence). Deletions cut 0 bases from V and 3 bases from J, with 7 bases between. The chain uses TRBV5-5 and TRBJ2-7; D gene ambiguous. Material for sequencing was memory T cells sorted from blood. The TCR originated in a woman in her fifties or sixties in good health. The CDR3 DNA reads as TGTGCCAGCAGCTTGGGTCTAGGCTACGAGCAGTACGTC. Residues: CASSLGLGYEQYV.